These T cell receptor beta chains were read from a single sample in a study of blood T cells in healthy people across ages. MiXCR, run by TCRdb on the 5' RACE reads, gives a single entry per CDR3 protein. The sample shows 1 million to 1.2 million distinct CDR3 sequences, around two fifths of them seen only once. What was sequenced was blood. The receptors originated from a man aged 18 to 30 in good health. CDR3s include the opening cysteine and the closing phenylalanine or tryptophan. Fields, in order: clone size, D gene, J gene, V gene, CDR3 protein, CDR3 DNA. The D gene is left open where the match is weak. The listing skips clone size in some rows; elsewhere it reads once, few, many or a size class.

few TRBD1 TRBJ2-3 TRBV20-1 CSARSSDRGTDTQYF TGCAGTGCTAGAAGTTCGGACAGGGGGACAGATACGCAGTATTTT
many TRBD1 TRBJ2-7 TRBV20-1 CSARTGGYEQYF TGCAGTGCCAGGACAGGGGGCTACGAGCAGTACTTC
- TRBD1 TRBJ2-7 TRBV5-6 CASARQGSYEQYF TGTGCCAGCGCGAGACAGGGATCCTACGAGCAGTACTTC
- TRBD2 TRBJ2-1 TRBV7-6 CASRPLAGASYNEQFF TGTGCCAGCAGACCACTAGCGGGGGCCTCCTACAATGAGCAGTTCTTC
- - TRBJ1-1 TRBV4-1 CASSSDPSGANTEAFF TGCGCCAGCAGCTCGGACCCCTCGGGAGCGAACACTGAAGCTTTCTTT
- TRBD1 TRBJ1-2 TRBV5-1 CASSLGTGLPYGYTF TGCGCCAGCAGCCTCGGGACAGGCTTACCCTATGGCTACACCTTC
- - TRBJ1-6 TRBV11-2 CASSLGAGDNSPLHF TGTGCCAGCAGCTTAGGGGCGGGGGATAATTCACCCCTCCACTTT
few - TRBJ2-7 TRBV4-3 CASSQDLTRTYEQYF TGCGCCAGCAGCCAAGATCTAACGAGGACCTACGAGCAGTACTTC
- - TRBJ1-5 TRBV6-6 CASSLQGGSQPQHF TGTGCCAGCAGTTTACAGGGAGGTAGTCAGCCCCAGCATTTT
few - TRBJ1-1 TRBV3-1 CASSSAGALNTEAFF TGTGCCAGCAGCTCGGCGGGGGCGCTGAACACTGAAGCTTTCTTT
- - TRBJ2-7 TRBV20-1 CSARDPSAGGTYEQYF TGCAGTGCTAGAGATCCGAGCGCAGGCGGGACCTACGAGCAGTACTTC
- - TRBJ1-6 TRBV7-2 CASSVPGQQPLHF TGTGCCAGCAGCGTTCCGGGACAACAACCCCTCCACTTT
few - TRBJ1-1 TRBV7-3 CASSQTSEGGAFF TGTGCCAGCAGCCAAACCTCAGAGGGTGGAGCTTTCTTT
few - TRBJ2-5 TRBV6-5 CASSDRSEGETQYF TGTGCCAGCAGTGACAGGTCGGAAGGAGAGACCCAGTACTTC
- - TRBJ1-5 TRBV4-1 CASSQDLIDPVRNQPQHF TGCGCCAGCAGCCAAGATCTAATTGACCCCGTGAGGAATCAGCCCCAGCATTTT
- - TRBJ2-2 TRBV24-1 CATSDRSDDLNTGELFF TGTGCCACCAGTGATCGCTCCGACGACCTGAACACCGGGGAGCTGTTTTTT
- - TRBJ1-6 TRBV10-3 CAISGIGGRNSPLHF TGTGCCATCAGCGGCATTGGCGGCAGGAATTCACCCCTCCACTTT
- TRBD2 TRBJ2-1 TRBV6-2/TRBV6-3 CASSSLAGVENEQFF TGTGCCAGCAGTTCACTAGCGGGGGTTGAAAATGAGCAGTTCTTC
- - TRBJ2-3 TRBV18 CASSPPAGVGPFTDTQYF TGTGCCAGCTCACCACCGGCAGGGGTGGGACCATTCACAGATACGCAGTATTTT
once TRBD1 TRBJ1-3 TRBV20-1 CSARGPRGHNTIYF TGCAGTGCTAGAGGCCCCAGGGGGCATAACACCATATATTTT
- TRBD2 TRBJ2-7 TRBV12-3/TRBV12-4 CASSLSGDSSSYNEQYF TGTGCCAGCAGTTTAAGCGGGGACTCGAGCTCCTACAATGAGCAGTACTTC
few - TRBJ1-2 TRBV29-1 CSAPNGSQGNYGYTF TGCAGCGCGCCTAATGGGTCCCAGGGCAACTATGGCTACACCTTC
- TRBD1 TRBJ2-7 TRBV20-1 CSASPGTGFYEQYF TGCAGTGCTAGTCCCGGGACAGGGTTCTACGAGCAGTACTTC
few TRBD1 TRBJ2-1 TRBV29-1 CSVYDRGNEQFF TGCAGCGTCTATGACAGGGGCAATGAGCAGTTCTTC
- TRBD1 TRBJ2-7 TRBV14 CASSQGDRITYEQYF TGTGCCAGCAGCCAAGGGGACAGGATAACCTACGAGCAGTACTTC
- TRBD1 TRBJ2-7 TRBV12-3/TRBV12-4 CASSYPGTAYGQYF TGTGCCAGCAGTTATCCCGGGACAGCCTACGGGCAGTACTTC
- TRBD2 TRBJ2-3 TRBV11-2 CASSFESGGWTDTQYF TGTGCCAGCAGCTTTGAAAGCGGGGGGTGGACAGATACGCAGTATTTT
few - TRBJ1-2 TRBV11-2 CASSLVPRDLTYGYTF TGTGCCAGCAGCTTAGTCCCCAGGGATCTTACCTATGGCTACACCTTC
few - TRBJ1-6 TRBV12-3/TRBV12-4 CASSLVGRTLHF TGTGCCAGCAGTCTCGTGGGACGGACCCTCCACTTT
- - TRBJ1-1 TRBV29-1 CSGEEGVGTEAFF TGCAGCGGTGAAGAGGGCGTGGGCACTGAAGCTTTCTTT
- TRBD1 TRBJ1-2 TRBV7-9 CVSSSTGQGFYGYTF TGTGTCAGCAGCTCGACGGGACAGGGGTTCTACGGCTACACCTTC
few - TRBJ2-5 TRBV5-1 CASSYGDVETQYF TGCGCCAGCAGCTATGGGGACGTAGAGACCCAGTACTTC
- - TRBJ2-3 TRBV6-6 CACRLTDTQYF TGTGCCTGCAGGCTCACAGATACGCAGTATTTT
few - TRBJ1-1 TRBV27 CASSALGQLNTEAFF TGTGCCAGCAGTGCCCTCGGACAGTTGAACACTGAAGCTTTCTTT
- TRBD1 TRBJ1-1 TRBV7-2 CVSSLARSGRGYTEAFF TGTGTCAGCAGCTTAGCGCGAAGTGGCAGGGGGTACACTGAAGCTTTCTTT
- TRBD1 TRBJ2-1 TRBV7-8 CASSRQGAYYNEQFF TGTGCCAGCAGCCGACAGGGGGCTTACTACAATGAGCAGTTCTTC
- - TRBJ1-4 TRBV28 CASGTPGREKLFF TGTGCCAGTGGGACCCCGGGGCGTGAAAAACTGTTTTTT
- - TRBJ2-3 TRBV3-1 CASSQGRSGTQYF TGTGCCAGCAGCCAAGGCAGGTCGGGGACGCAGTATTTT